The clone carrying this T cell receptor beta chain appeared a single time. What it binds is not known. TCRdb re-derived calls from the multiplex PCR reads in MiXCR, one entry per CDR3 protein. The repertoire holds approximately 210,000 distinct CDR3 sequences, with roughly 32% as singletons. Axillary draining lymph nodes of breast cancer patients supplied the node samples. The sample belongs to a study of breast tumors, draining lymph nodes, adjacent tissues. Study observations and caveats: Most tumor T cells seemingly derive from lymph node, then expand in tumor.

This CDR3 has 14 residues. The germline V gene encodes CDR1 MGHDK and CDR2 SYGVNS. Trimming removed 5 bases from V and 8 bases from J; junction bases left unmatched: 8. Specimen: axillary lymph node tissue. The TCR sequence derives from a female donor with breast cancer. Some clones in this sample may be carry-over from other donors' samples. This sequence joins TRBV25-1 and TRBJ2-1; the match to TRBD2 covers 8 bases. CDR3 residues: CASSRPGGSYEQFF. The CDR3 bases are TGTGCCAGCAGTCGCCCGGGAGGGTCCTATGAGCAGTTCTTC.